The TCR beta chain under discussion was sequenced for a study of a mutant IDH1 vaccine in newly diagnosed glioma (dated by TCRdb to the early 2020s). Context from the whole study: Eight vaccinations were administered to patients in weeks 1, 3, 5, 7, 11, 15, 19 and 23, corresponding to visits V03 through V10. Vaccination started 4-6 weeks after radiotherapy alone, or was given together with temozolomide cycles in the groups whose treatment included chemotherapy. The approximately 32 treated patients were roughly 62% male and 37.5% female, with a mean age of approximately 40 years. Prior to enrollment, patients had been given standard therapy consisting of radiotherapy alone, temozolomide alone, or radiochemotherapy with temozolomide, with the combination given to most patients. Peripheral blood was drawn at six visits: V03 (baseline), V05, V07, V10, V12 and V13. Longitudinal TCRB deep sequencing was done for about two dozen treated patients, wherever samples were available for exploratory analyses.

Sequences SGHVS (CDR1) and FQNEAQ (CDR2) are obtained from the germline V gene. The CDR3 measures 17 amino acids from cysteine to phenylalanine. Just CDR3 DNA is preserved here, 51 bases in frame from base 1. V lost 1 base and J lost 1 base; the stretch between them is 17 bases long. Broader findings and caveats from the paper: PBMC samples for TCRB deep sequencing were selected based on availability. Pseudoprogression appeared unrelated to alterations in the top peripheral T cell clonotypes detected by TCRB sequencing. According to the authors, sample limitations meant that analyses of patient blood samples could not be reproduced. Across multiple MHC alleles, vaccine-induced immune responses were seen in roughly 93% of patients.

Concerning this clone: Its specific antigen is unknown. Nothing much larger sits one base from this clone, and base qualities are not available.

In the paper's terms, the time point label means: week 11, during vaccination. Each vaccine dose was 300 ug of a 20-mer mutant IDH1 peptide in Montanide, given subcutaneously with topical imiquimod. The donors had newly diagnosed IDH1-mutant astrocytomas of WHO grade 3 or 4 that showed loss of nuclear ATRX. The samples were drawn from NOA16, a multicentre, single-arm, open-label phase I trial in Germany that tested a mutant IDH1 peptide vaccine in humans for the first time. Genomic DNA for TCRB sequencing was isolated from EDTA blood with the DNeasy Blood and Tissue Kit. Library construction relied on the immunoSEQ multiplex PCR assay. Rearranged TCR beta chain sequences were amplified with the hsTCRB Kit following the manufacturer's protocol. An Illumina MiSeq was used to sequence the TCRB libraries. Processing in the source paper ran as follows. The kit vendor's proprietary platform handled demultiplexing, trimming and gene mapping. In TCRdb, the immuneACCESS table is reduced to in-frame sequences with V and J assigned. These tables do not hold every clone; where another copy was compared, an unresolved V gene accounts for under half, and the others remain unexplained. D and trimming were read from the DNA, whereas the V and J calls and clone size are those reported in that table. The table for this sample lists 35,000 to 50,000 clones; 80% to 85% of them were counted only once. The ten most abundant clones make up about 2% of the sample.

The chain employs TRBV7-8 and TRBJ2-7; the D gene cannot be resolved reliably. The receptor's source is a man between 35 and 55 years old with glioma. The sample here was PBMCs, taken from a glioma patient whose treatment included an IDH1 peptide vaccine. The nucleotide sequence is TGTGCCAGCAGCTTAGAGGCACCTACTGTCAGGTCCTACGAGCAGTACTTC. Its protein reads: CASSLEAPTVRSYEQYF. The CDR3 plus the reference TRBV7-8 and TRBJ2-7 genes for the other parts give the full variable domain: GAGVSQSPRYKVAKRGQDVALRCDPISGHVSLFWYQQALGQGPEFLTYFQNEAQLDKSGLPSDRFFAERPEGSVSTLKIQRTQQEDSAVYLCASSLEAPTVRSYEQYFGPGTRLTVT.